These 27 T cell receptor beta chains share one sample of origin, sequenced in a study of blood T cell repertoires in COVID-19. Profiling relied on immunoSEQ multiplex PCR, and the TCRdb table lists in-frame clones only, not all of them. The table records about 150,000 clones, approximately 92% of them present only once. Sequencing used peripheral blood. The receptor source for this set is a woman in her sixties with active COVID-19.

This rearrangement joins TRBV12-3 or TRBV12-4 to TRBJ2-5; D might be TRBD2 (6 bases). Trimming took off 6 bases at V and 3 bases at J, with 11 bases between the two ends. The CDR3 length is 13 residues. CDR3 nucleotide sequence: TGTGCCAGCAGCCCGGGAGTGGAAGAGACCCAGTACTTC. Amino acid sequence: CASSPGVEETQYF.

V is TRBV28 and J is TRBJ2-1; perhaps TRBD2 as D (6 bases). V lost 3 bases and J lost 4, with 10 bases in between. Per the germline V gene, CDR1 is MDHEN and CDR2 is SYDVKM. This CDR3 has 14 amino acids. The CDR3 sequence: CASSFGSTYNEQFF. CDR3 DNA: TGTGCCAGCAGTTTCGGGAGCACGTACAATGAGCAGTTCTTC.

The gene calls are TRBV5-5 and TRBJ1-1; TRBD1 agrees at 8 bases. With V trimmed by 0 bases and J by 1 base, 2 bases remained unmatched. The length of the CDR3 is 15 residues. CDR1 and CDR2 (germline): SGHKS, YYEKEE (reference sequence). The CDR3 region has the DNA TGTGCCAGCAGCTTGGGGGGGACAGGGAACACTGAAGCTTTCTTT. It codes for CASSLGGTGNTEAFF.

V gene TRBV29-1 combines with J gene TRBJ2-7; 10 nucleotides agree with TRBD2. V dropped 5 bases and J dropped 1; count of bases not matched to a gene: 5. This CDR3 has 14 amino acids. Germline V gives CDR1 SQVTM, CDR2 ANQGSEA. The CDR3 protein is CSVFLAGESYEQYF. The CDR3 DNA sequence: TGCAGCGTTTTTCTAGCGGGAGAGTCCTACGAGCAGTACTTC.

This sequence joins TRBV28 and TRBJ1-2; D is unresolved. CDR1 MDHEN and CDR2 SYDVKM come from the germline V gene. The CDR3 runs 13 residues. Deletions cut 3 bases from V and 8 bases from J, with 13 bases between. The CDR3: CASSLNKLGGYTF. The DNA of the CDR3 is TGTGCCAGCAGTTTGAACAAGCTCGGGGGCTACACCTTC.

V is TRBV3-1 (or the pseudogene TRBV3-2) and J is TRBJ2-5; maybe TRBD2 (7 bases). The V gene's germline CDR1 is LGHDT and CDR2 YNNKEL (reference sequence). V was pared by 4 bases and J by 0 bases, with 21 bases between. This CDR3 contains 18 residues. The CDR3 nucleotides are TGTGCCAGCAGCCCGAGGCGGGGGCCCGGACAGTACCAAGAGACCCAGTACTTC. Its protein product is CASSPRRGPGQYQETQYF.

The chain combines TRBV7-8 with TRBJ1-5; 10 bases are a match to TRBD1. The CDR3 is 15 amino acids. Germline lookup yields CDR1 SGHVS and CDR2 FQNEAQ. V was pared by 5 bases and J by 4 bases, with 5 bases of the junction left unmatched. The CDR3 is CASSAGQGINQPQHF. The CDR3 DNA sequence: TGTGCCAGCAGCGCGGGACAGGGGATTAATCAGCCCCAGCATTTT.

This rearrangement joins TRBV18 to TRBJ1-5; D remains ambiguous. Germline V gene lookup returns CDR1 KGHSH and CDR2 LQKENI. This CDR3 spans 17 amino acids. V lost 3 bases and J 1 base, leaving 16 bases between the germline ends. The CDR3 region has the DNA TGTGCCAGCTCACCGGATGCCCCCGGAGCCAGCAATCAGCCCCAGCATTTT. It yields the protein CASSPDAPGASNQPQHF.

CDR3 sequence: CASSSLTGSGANVLTF. The CDR3 coding sequence is TGTGCCAGCAGCTCACTGACGGGCTCTGGGGCCAACGTCCTGACTTTC. The chain employs TRBV7-2 and TRBJ2-6, with D uncertain. Per the germline V gene, CDR1 is SGHTA and CDR2 is FQGNSA. CDR3 size: 16 residues. Trimming removed 4 bases from V and 0 bases from J, with 10 bases in between.

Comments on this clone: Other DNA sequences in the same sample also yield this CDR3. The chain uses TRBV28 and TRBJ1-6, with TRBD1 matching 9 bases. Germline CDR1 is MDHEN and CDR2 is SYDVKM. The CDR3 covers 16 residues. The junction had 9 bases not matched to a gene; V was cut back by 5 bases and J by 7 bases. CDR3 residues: CASSLLPGQGNSPLHF. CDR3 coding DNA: TGTGCCAGCAGTCTACTACCGGGACAGGGAAATTCACCCCTCCACTTT. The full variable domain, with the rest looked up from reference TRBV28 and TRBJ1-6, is DVKVTQSSRYLVKRTGEKVFLECVQDMDHENMFWYRQDPGLGLRLIYFSYDVKMKEKGDIPEGYSVSREKKERFSLILESASTNQTSMYLCASSLLPGQGNSPLHFGNGTRLTVT.

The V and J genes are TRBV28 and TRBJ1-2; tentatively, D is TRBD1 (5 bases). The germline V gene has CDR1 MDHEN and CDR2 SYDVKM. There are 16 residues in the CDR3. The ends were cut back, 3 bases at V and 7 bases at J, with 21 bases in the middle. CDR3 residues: CASSLGGSGRGFGYTF. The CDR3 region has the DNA TGTGCCAGCAGTTTGGGAGGGTCGGGGCGCGGGTTTGGCTACACCTTC.

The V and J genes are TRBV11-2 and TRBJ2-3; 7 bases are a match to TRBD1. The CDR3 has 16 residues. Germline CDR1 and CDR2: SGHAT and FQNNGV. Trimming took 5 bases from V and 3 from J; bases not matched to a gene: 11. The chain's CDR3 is CASSGRQGPGTDTQYF. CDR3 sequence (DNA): TGTGCCAGCAGCGGACGACAGGGACCGGGGACAGATACGCAGTATTTT. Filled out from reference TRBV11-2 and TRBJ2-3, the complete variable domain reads EAGVAQSPRYKIIEKRQSVAFWCNPISGHATLYWYQQILGQGPKLLIQFQNNGVVDDSQLPKDRFSAERLKGVDSTLKIQPAKLEDSAVYLCASSGRQGPGTDTQYFGPGTRLTVL.

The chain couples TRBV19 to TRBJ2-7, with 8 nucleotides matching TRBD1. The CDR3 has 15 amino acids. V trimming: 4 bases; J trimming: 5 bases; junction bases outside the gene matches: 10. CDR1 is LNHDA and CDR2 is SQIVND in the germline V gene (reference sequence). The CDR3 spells CASSTRRQGFHEQYF. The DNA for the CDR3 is TGTGCCAGTAGTACCCGACGACAGGGGTTCCACGAGCAGTACTTC.

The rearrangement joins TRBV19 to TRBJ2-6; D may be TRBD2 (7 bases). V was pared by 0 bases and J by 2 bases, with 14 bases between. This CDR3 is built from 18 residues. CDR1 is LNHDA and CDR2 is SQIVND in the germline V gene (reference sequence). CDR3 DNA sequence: TGTGCCAGTAGTATAGATCTGTCGGGGGGCCCTGGGGCCAACGTCCTGACTTTC. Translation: CASSIDLSGGPGANVLTF. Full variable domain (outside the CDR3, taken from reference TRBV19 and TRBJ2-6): DGGITQSPKYLFRKEGQNVTLSCEQNLNHDAMYWYRQDPGQGLRLIYYSQIVNDFQKGDIAEGYSVSREKKESFPLTVTSAQKNPTAFYLCASSIDLSGGPGANVLTFGAGSRLTVL.

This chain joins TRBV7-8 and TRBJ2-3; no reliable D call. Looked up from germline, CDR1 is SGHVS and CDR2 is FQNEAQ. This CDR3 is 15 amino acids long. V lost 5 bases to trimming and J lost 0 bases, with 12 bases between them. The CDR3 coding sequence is TGTGCCAGCAGCACCCGACTGACTAGCACAGATACGCAGTATTTT. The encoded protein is CASSTRLTSTDTQYF.

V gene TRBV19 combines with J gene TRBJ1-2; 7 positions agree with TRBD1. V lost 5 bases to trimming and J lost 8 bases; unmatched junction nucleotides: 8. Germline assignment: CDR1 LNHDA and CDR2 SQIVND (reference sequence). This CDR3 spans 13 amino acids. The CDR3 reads CASSSDRVYGYTF. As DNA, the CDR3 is TGTGCCAGTAGTTCCGACAGGGTATACGGCTACACCTTC.

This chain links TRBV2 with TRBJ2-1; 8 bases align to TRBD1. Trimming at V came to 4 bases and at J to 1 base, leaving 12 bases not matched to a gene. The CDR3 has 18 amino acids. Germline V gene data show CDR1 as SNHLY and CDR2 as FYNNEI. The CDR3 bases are TGTGCCAGCAGTGTTGGGACAGGCGACTTTAGGTCCTACAATGAGCAGTTCTTC. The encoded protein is CASSVGTGDFRSYNEQFF.

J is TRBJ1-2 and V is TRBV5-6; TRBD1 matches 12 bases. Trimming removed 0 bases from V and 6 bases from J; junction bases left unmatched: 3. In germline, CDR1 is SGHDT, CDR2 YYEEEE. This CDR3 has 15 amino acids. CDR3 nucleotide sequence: TGTGCCAGCAGCTTGGGCGGGACAGGGGGCGATGGCTACACCTTC. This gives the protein CASSLGGTGGDGYTF. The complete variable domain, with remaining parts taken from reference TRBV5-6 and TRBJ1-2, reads DAGVTQSPTHLIKTRGQQVTLRCSPKSGHDTVSWYQQALGQGPQFIFQYYEEEERQRGNFPDRFSGHQFPNYSSELNVNALLLGDSALYLCASSLGGTGGDGYTFGSGTRLTVV.

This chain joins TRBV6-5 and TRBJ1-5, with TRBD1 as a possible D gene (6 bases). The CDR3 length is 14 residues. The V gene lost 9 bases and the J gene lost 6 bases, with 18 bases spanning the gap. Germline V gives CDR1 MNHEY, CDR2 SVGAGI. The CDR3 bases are TGTGCCAGTGTAATTAACAGGGAAAGTCAGCCCCAGCATTTT. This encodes CASVINRESQPQHF.

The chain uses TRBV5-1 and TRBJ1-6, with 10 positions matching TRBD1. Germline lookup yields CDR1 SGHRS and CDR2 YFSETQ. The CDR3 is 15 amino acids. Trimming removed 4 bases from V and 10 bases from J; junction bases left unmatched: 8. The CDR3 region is CASSRTGTGESPLHF. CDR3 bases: TGCGCCAGCAGCCGCACCGGGACAGGGGAGTCACCCCTCCACTTT.

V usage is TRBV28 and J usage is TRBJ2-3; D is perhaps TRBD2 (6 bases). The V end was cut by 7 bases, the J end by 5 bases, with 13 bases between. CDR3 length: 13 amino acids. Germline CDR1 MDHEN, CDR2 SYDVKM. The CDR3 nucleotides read TGTGCCAGCACCGCCGGGGGAGGAGATACGCAGTATTTT. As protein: CASTAGGGDTQYF.

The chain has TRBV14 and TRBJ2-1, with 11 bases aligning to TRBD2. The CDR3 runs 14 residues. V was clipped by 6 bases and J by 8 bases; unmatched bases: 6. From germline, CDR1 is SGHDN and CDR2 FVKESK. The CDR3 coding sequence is TGTGCCAGCAGACTAGCGGGAGTTGACGATGAGCAGTTCTTC. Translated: CASRLAGVDDEQFF.

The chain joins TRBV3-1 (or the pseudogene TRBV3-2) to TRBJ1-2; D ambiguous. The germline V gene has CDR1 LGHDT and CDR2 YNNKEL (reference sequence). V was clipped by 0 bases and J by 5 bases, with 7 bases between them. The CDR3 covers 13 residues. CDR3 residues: CASSQDPVYGYTF. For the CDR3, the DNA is TGTGCCAGCAGCCAAGATCCTGTATATGGCTACACCTTC.

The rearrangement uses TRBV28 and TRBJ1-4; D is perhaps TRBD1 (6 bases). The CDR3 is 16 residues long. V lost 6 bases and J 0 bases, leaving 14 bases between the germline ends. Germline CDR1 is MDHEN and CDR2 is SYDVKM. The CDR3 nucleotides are TGTGCCAGCAGCCTACAGGGCCCTGCAACTAATGAAAAACTGTTTTTT. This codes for CASSLQGPATNEKLFF.

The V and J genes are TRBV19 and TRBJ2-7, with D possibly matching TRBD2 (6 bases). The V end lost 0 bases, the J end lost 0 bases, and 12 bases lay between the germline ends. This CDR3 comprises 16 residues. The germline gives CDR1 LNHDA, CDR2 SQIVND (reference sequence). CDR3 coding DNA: TGTGCCAGTAGTATAGACGCTAGCGTCATCTCCTACGAGCAGTACTTC. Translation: CASSIDASVISYEQYF.

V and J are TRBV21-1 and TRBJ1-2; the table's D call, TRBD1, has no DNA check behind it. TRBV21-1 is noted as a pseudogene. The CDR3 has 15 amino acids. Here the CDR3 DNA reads TGTGCCAGCAGAAGGGACAGGACAGCACCCTATGGCTACACCTTC. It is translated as CASRRDRTAPYGYTF.

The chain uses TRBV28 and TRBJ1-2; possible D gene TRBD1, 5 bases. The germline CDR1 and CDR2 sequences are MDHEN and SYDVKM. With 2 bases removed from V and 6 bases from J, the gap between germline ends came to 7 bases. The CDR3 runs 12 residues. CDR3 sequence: CASSLLGDGYTF. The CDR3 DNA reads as TGTGCCAGCAGTTTACTAGGGGATGGCTACACCTTC.